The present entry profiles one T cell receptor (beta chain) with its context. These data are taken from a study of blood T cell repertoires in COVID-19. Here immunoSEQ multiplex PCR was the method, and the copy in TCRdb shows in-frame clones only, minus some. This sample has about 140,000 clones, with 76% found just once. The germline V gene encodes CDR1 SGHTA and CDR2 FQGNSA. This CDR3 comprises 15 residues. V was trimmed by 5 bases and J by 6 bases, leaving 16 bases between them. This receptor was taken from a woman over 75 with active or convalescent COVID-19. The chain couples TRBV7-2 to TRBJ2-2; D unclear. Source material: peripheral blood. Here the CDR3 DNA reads TGTGCCAGCAGCCCGAACACGGTCCAGGCCGGGGAGCTGTTTTTT. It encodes CASSPNTVQAGELFF.